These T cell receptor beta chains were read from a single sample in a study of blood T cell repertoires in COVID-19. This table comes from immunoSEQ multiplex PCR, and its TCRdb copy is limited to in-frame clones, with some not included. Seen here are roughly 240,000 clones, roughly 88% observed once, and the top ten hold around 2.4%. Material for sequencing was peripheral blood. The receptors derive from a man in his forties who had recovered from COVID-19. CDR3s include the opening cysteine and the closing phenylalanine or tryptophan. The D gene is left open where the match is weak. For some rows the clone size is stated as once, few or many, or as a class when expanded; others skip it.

DNA: TGCAGCGTTGTCCTAGGGGCAGTGCTACAAGGGCCCCAGCATTTT; CDR3: CSVVLGAVLQGPQHF; D: .; size: once; V: TRBV29-1; J: TRBJ1-5
DNA: TGTGCCAGTAGTATAGAGGCTAGCGGATACACAGATACGCAGTATTTT; CDR3: CASSIEASGYTDTQYF; D: TRBD2; size: once; V: TRBV19; J: TRBJ2-3
DNA: TGTGCCACCAGTGACAGAATCCGGGTGCGCACAGATACGCAGTATTTT; CDR3: CATSDRIRVRTDTQYF; D: .; size: .; V: TRBV24-1; J: TRBJ2-3
DNA: TGTGCCAGCAGCTCGGTCCGGAACACCGGGGAGCTGTTTTTT; CDR3: CASSSVRNTGELFF; D: .; size: .; V: TRBV5-4; J: TRBJ2-2
DNA: TGTGCCAGCAGTCGTAACGGTGCATGGCAGCCCCAGCATTTT; CDR3: CASSRNGAWQPQHF; D: .; size: .; V: TRBV27; J: TRBJ1-5
DNA: TGTGCCAGTACCTCGGAGCGGCGGTCGGATACGCAGTATTTT; CDR3: CASTSERRSDTQYF; D: .; size: .; V: TRBV19; J: TRBJ2-3
DNA: TGTGCCAGCAGCCAAGGGGGGGGAAGCAGGGAGCTGTTTTTT; CDR3: CASSQGGGSRELFF; D: TRBD2; size: .; V: TRBV3-1/TRBV3-2; J: TRBJ2-2
DNA: TGTGCCAGCAGCTTAGGACAGGGAGGTACGGAGACCCAGTACTTC; CDR3: CASSLGQGGTETQYF; D: .; size: .; V: TRBV7-9; J: TRBJ2-5
DNA: TGTGCCAGCGAGGCCAGCGGGAGTAATGAGCAGTTCTTC; CDR3: CASEASGSNEQFF; D: TRBD2; size: .; V: TRBV19; J: TRBJ2-1
DNA: TGTGCCAGCAGCCTACAGGGCGAAGCTTTCTTT; CDR3: CASSLQGEAFF; D: .; size: .; V: TRBV12-3/TRBV12-4; J: TRBJ1-1
DNA: TGTGCCAGCACCGTCGACAGGGGCCACGAGCAGTACTTC; CDR3: CASTVDRGHEQYF; D: TRBD1; size: .; V: TRBV7-8; J: TRBJ2-7
DNA: TGCGCCAGCAGCTTGGAACGGGTGCGGGATGGCTACACCTTC; CDR3: CASSLERVRDGYTF; D: .; size: .; V: TRBV5-1; J: TRBJ1-2
DNA: TGTGCCAGCAGTGAACAGGGGGGTAACTATGGCTACACCTTC; CDR3: CASSEQGGNYGYTF; D: TRBD1; size: once; V: TRBV27; J: TRBJ1-2
DNA: TGCGCCACCACAGTCATGCACGGGAGGGGTAATGAGCAGTTCTTC; CDR3: CATTVMHGRGNEQFF; D: TRBD2; size: .; V: TRBV5-1; J: TRBJ2-1
DNA: TGTGCCAGCAGCGCGCGGGGGCCGGTCTATGGCTACACCTTC; CDR3: CASSARGPVYGYTF; D: .; size: .; V: TRBV6-5; J: TRBJ1-2
DNA: TGTGCCAGCAGCCCGCGACAGGGGGGAAGGGACGAGCAGTACTTC; CDR3: CASSPRQGGRDEQYF; D: TRBD1; size: .; V: TRBV7-8; J: TRBJ2-7
DNA: TGTGCCAGCAGCCAAGGCGGACAGGGGAGTGAAAAACTGTTTTTT; CDR3: CASSQGGQGSEKLFF; D: TRBD1; size: .; V: TRBV3-1/TRBV3-2; J: TRBJ1-4
DNA: TGTGCCAGCAGTTTATTGACAGGGGGCGCGTCTCTTGCTAATGAAAAACTGTTTTTT; CDR3: CASSLLTGGASLANEKLFF; D: TRBD1; size: .; V: TRBV27; J: TRBJ1-4
DNA: TGTGCCAGCAGCGTAGAAGCTAATACGCAGTATTTT; CDR3: CASSVEANTQYF; D: .; size: .; V: TRBV9; J: TRBJ2-3
DNA: TGTGCCAGCAGTTTTAGGAGGGTAAGCGAGCAGTACTTC; CDR3: CASSFRRVSEQYF; D: .; size: .; V: TRBV12-3/TRBV12-4; J: TRBJ2-7
DNA: TGTGCCAGCAGTGATTTGGCGGGGCAGAGCACTGAAGCTTTCTTT; CDR3: CASSDLAGQSTEAFF; D: .; size: .; V: TRBV2; J: TRBJ1-1
DNA: TGTGCCAGCAGTTCTTGGACTACCACTGAAGCTTTCTTT; CDR3: CASSSWTTTEAFF; D: .; size: .; V: TRBV2; J: TRBJ1-1
DNA: TGTGCCAGTAGCGGGACAGGCAATCAGCCCCAGCATTTT; CDR3: CASSGTGNQPQHF; D: TRBD1; size: .; V: TRBV19; J: TRBJ1-5
DNA: TGCGCCAGCAGCCGGGAGGGGGCAGATACGCAGTATTTT; CDR3: CASSREGADTQYF; D: .; size: .; V: TRBV4-1; J: TRBJ2-3
DNA: TGTGCCAGCCGGGCAGGGGAACCCTATGGCTACACCTTC; CDR3: CASRAGEPYGYTF; D: .; size: .; V: TRBV6-5; J: TRBJ1-2
DNA: TGTGCCAGCAATAACAGGGGCCAAGAGACCCAGTACTTC; CDR3: CASNNRGQETQYF; D: TRBD1; size: .; V: TRBV2; J: TRBJ2-5
DNA: TGTGCCAGCAGTGCGGGACCGCTTAACACTGAAGCTTTCTTT; CDR3: CASSAGPLNTEAFF; D: .; size: .; V: TRBV6-2/TRBV6-3; J: TRBJ1-1
DNA: TGTGCCAGCAGTGATGCAGGGGGCGGTGGAAACACCATATATTTT; CDR3: CASSDAGGGGNTIYF; D: TRBD1; size: .; V: TRBV25-1; J: TRBJ1-3
DNA: TGTGCCAGCAGTCCGACACTCTTCCAAGAGACCCAGTACTTC; CDR3: CASSPTLFQETQYF; D: .; size: .; V: TRBV6-2/TRBV6-3; J: TRBJ2-5
DNA: TGTGCCAGCAGCTCTTCGGGACACAACACCGGGGAGCTGTTTTTT; CDR3: CASSSSGHNTGELFF; D: .; size: once; V: TRBV11-2; J: TRBJ2-2
DNA: TGTGCCAGCAGCGTAGGACACCAAAGTGGCTACACCTTC; CDR3: CASSVGHQSGYTF; D: .; size: .; V: TRBV9; J: TRBJ1-2
DNA: TGTGCCAGCAGTGCCCCCGGGAGGGAGACCCAGTACTTC; CDR3: CASSAPGRETQYF; D: TRBD2; size: .; V: TRBV12-3/TRBV12-4; J: TRBJ2-5